The following is a TCR beta chain sequence with its context. No antigen is known for it. The entry originates in a study of cytomegalovirus exposure and HLA in healthy donors. Study-wide results and limits: It was reported in a later analysis that an Asian-associated ancestry cluster showed fewer N-insertions than the approximately 670-donor mean. TCR beta chain V- and J-gene trimming was linked, in a later analysis, to a missense variant in DCLRE1C. CMV serostatus was the only immune exposure information that was available.

The ends were cut back, 3 bases at V and 3 bases at J, with 9 bases in the middle. This CDR3 spans 14 amino acids. Looked up from germline, CDR1 is MDHEN and CDR2 is SYDVKM. The PCR ran on 60 Vbeta and 13 Jbeta primers. Generated by immunoSEQ multiplex PCR, the TCRdb table keeps only in-frame clones and is missing some. The data hold roughly 140,000 clones, with over 65% observed a single time. The sample consisted of PBMCs. This sequence originates from a female donor in good health and CMV-seronegative. The chain couples TRBV28 to TRBJ1-5; perhaps TRBD1 as D (5 bases). Written as DNA, the CDR3 is TGTGCCAGCAGTTTTACAGGCAACAATCAGCCCCAGCATTTT. This codes for CASSFTGNNQPQHF.